Included here is one TCR beta chain sequence, with context. The antigen remains unidentified. This entry belongs to a study of blood T cells in healthy people across ages. Each donor was a healthy Caucasian individual from Russia, aged about 6 to 100. Sample-barcoded 5' priming and a J-beta primer mix drove a second PCR of roughly 6 to 12 cycles. TCRdb re-called the 5' RACE reads through MiXCR, storing one row per CDR3 protein. The table has roughly 1.9 million distinct CDR3 sequences, approximately 39% seen once. V lost 4 bases, J lost 3 bases, and 6 bases stayed unmatched. The CDR3 covers 15 residues. From germline, CDR1 is SGDLS and CDR2 YYNGEE. Study-level results: Naive and antigen-experienced cells could not be conclusively compared, given unsorted PBMCs. While age rose, TCR beta diversity per million T cells dropped in a roughly linear way.

The V gene is TRBV9, the J gene TRBJ2-3; TRBD2 agrees at 9 bases. Sequenced material: blood. The receptor was derived from a human donor in good health. In DNA, the CDR3 is TGTGCCAGCAGCCCCCGCGGGGGGGCAACAGATACGCAGTATTTT. Encoded protein: CASSPRGGATDTQYF.